This record covers a single TCR beta chain. What it binds is unknown. The record originates from a study of cytomegalovirus exposure and HLA in healthy donors. Study-level findings and limits: The later analysis indicated that the majority of CMV-associated TCR beta chains appeared HLA-restricted.

There were likely unrecorded immune exposures, though donors were nominally healthy when sampled. This CDR3 spans 14 amino acids. The J segment lost 3 bases and the V segment lost 4 bases, leaving 2 bases of the junction unmatched. Germline V gene data show CDR1 as SGHTA and CDR2 as FQGNSA. Primers included in the PCR were 60 Vbeta and 13 Jbeta primers. Assay: immunoSEQ multiplex PCR; the TCRdb copy retains only in-frame clones and omits some. This sample has approximately 110,000 clones, with 60% to 80% found just once. The chain joins TRBV7-2 to TRBJ1-2; 10 nucleotides align to TRBD1. The source is a man aged 45 to 65 in good health and CMV-seropositive. Sequencing used PBMCs. CDR3 sequence: CASSSTGGDYGYTF. The CDR3 bases are TGTGCCAGCAGCTCGACAGGGGGCGACTATGGCTACACCTTC.